Below, 21 T cell receptor beta chains from the same sample are listed, as sequenced in a study of T cell responses to AZD1222 COVID-19 vaccine. Libraries were prepared by immunoSEQ multiplex PCR; TCRdb keeps only in-frame clonotypes and omits some of them. Among around 130,000 clones listed, 70% to 90% were seen once. Sequencing used peripheral blood, obtained on day 0 of AZD1222 vaccination. The receptors were gathered from an adult in good health.

This clone has only one observation. This chain connects TRBV6-5 to TRBJ2-3; tentatively, D is TRBD2 (6 bases). Germline assignment: CDR1 MNHEY and CDR2 SVGAGI. V was trimmed by 6 bases and J by 0 bases, leaving 13 bases between them. The CDR3 runs 15 residues. The CDR3 DNA is TGTGCCAGCAGGGCGGGAATCCAAAGCACAGATACGCAGTATTTT. Translated, it gives CASRAGIQSTDTQYF.

The chain uses TRBV11-1 and TRBJ1-1; D uncertain. The CDR3 totals 13 residues. CDR1 is SGHAT and CDR2 is FQDESV in the germline V gene (reference sequence). V lost 1 base and J lost 5, with 8 bases in between. Here the CDR3 reads CASSLGDETEAFF. The CDR3 DNA reads as TGTGCCAGCAGCTTAGGGGATGAAACTGAAGCTTTCTTT.

This chain connects TRBV7-3 to TRBJ2-3, with TRBD2 identical over 8 bases. Germline V gives CDR1 SGHTA, CDR2 FQGTGA. V lost 2 bases, J lost 0 bases, and 4 bases stayed unmatched. This CDR3 comprises 16 residues. The CDR3 loop is CASSLPAGASTDTQYF. The CDR3 DNA sequence: TGTGCCAGCAGCTTACCAGCGGGAGCTAGCACAGATACGCAGTATTTT. Looking up the rest from reference TRBV7-3 and TRBJ2-3 gives the full variable domain: GAGVSQTPSNKVTEKGKYVELRCDPISGHTALYWYRQSLGQGPEFLIYFQGTGAADDSGLPNDRFFAVRPEGSVSTLKIQRTERGDSAVYLCASSLPAGASTDTQYFGPGTRLTVL.

V gene TRBV2 combines with J gene TRBJ1-4; D ambiguous. Per the germline V gene, CDR1 is SNHLY and CDR2 is FYNNEI. V gave up 8 bases and J gave up 7 bases, with 20 bases separating them. The CDR3 spans 15 residues. CDR3 in amino acids: CASCAEAGYREKLFF. The CDR3 bases are TGTGCCAGCTGCGCCGAGGCGGGGTACCGTGAAAAACTGTTTTTT. Drawing the rest from reference TRBV2 and TRBJ1-4, the complete variable domain is EPEVTQTPSHQVTQMGQEVILRCVPISNHLYFYWYRQILGQKVEFLVSFYNNEISEKSEIFDDQFSVERPDGSNFTLKIRSTKLEDSAMYFCASCAEAGYREKLFFGSGTQLSVL.

This clone showed up just a few times. This rearrangement joins TRBV6-5 to TRBJ2-3; tentative D call: TRBD1 (5 bases). The CDR3 is 16 amino acids. Looked up from germline, CDR1 is MNHEY and CDR2 is SVGAGI. V lost 2 bases to trimming and J lost 6 bases, with 18 bases between them. CDR3 region: CASSYDLAWGSDTQYF. CDR3 sequence (DNA): TGTGCCAGCAGTTACGATCTGGCGTGGGGCTCGGATACGCAGTATTTT.

The chain uses TRBV18 and TRBJ2-1; 12 nucleotides agree with TRBD2. The V and J ends lost 2 bases and 4 bases, in that order; junction bases with no gene match: 0. Germline values: CDR1 KGHSH, CDR2 LQKENI. CDR3 length equals 15 residues. The CDR3 spells CASSPGLAGYNEQFF. The CDR3 nucleotides are TGTGCCAGCTCACCAGGACTAGCGGGATACAATGAGCAGTTCTTC.

This rearrangement joins TRBV9 to TRBJ1-5; no clear D. Germline-derived CDR1 and CDR2 are SGDLS and YYNGEE. This CDR3 is 15 amino acids long. Trimming left V 0 bases short and J 4 bases short, with 11 bases between. CDR3 nucleotides: TGTGCCAGCAGCGTAGCGGGATCGGAGAATCAGCCCCAGCATTTT. As protein: CASSVAGSENQPQHF.

The chain recombines TRBV15 with TRBJ1-2; 7 positions match TRBD1. This CDR3 comprises 15 residues. J was trimmed by 4 bases and V by 3 bases; bases with no gene match: 8. Per the germline V gene, CDR1 is LNHNV and CDR2 is YYDKDF (reference sequence). CDR3 region: CATSSSRGQSYGYTF. CDR3 DNA: TGTGCCACCAGCAGCTCAAGGGGACAGTCCTATGGCTACACCTTC.

V usage is TRBV10-3 and J usage is TRBJ2-7; weak D call: TRBD1 (7 bases). Germline lookup yields CDR1 ENHRY and CDR2 SYGVKD. Trimming took 6 bases from V and 2 from J, leaving 11 bases between them. This CDR3 has 13 residues. CDR3 bases: TGTGCCATCAGGGAGGGGGCGCCCTACGAGCAGTACTTC. This translates into CAIREGAPYEQYF.

The V gene is TRBV12-2, the J gene TRBJ2-5. TRBV12-2 is annotated as a pseudogene. The CDR3 has 14 amino acids. The CDR3 sequence: CASRSQYAPETQYF. The CDR3 DNA is TGTGCAAGTCGCTCCCAATATGCCCCAGAGACCCAGTACTTC.

J is TRBJ2-3 and V is TRBV27; the D call may be TRBD1 or TRBD2 (6 bases each). The CDR3 loop spans 14 amino acids. CDR1 and CDR2 (germline): MNHEY, SMNVEV (reference sequence). The V end lost 6 bases, the J end lost 2 bases, and 12 bases lay between the germline ends. CDR3 sequence (DNA): TGTGCCAGCAGACAGGGACTGAACACAGATACGCAGTATTTT. Amino acid sequence: CASRQGLNTDTQYF.

The chain recombines TRBV4-3 with TRBJ2-2, with 8 bases that match TRBD2. Germline CDR1 and CDR2: LGHNA and YSLEER. The CDR3 covers 16 residues. Unmatched junction bases numbered 9, after V lost 2 bases and J lost 7 bases. The CDR3 nucleotides are TGCGCCAGCAGCCAATTTTTTCCGGGAGGGGGCGGGGAGCTGTTTTTT. It specifies CASSQFFPGGGGELFF.

The chain is built from TRBV5-1 and TRBJ2-5, with D unresolved. CDR1 is SGHRS, CDR2 YFSETQ, per germline. There are 13 residues in the CDR3. Trimming cost V 2 bases and J 4 bases, with 9 bases left between them. For the CDR3, the DNA is TGCGCCAGCAGCTTCCGGGCCACAGAGACCCAGTACTTC. This encodes CASSFRATETQYF.

There are a few counts of this clone. The chain is built from TRBV12-3 or TRBV12-4 and TRBJ2-7, with TRBD1 matching 7 bases. J gave up 3 bases and V 10 bases, and 9 bases lay outside the gene matches. The length of the CDR3 is 13 residues. CDR3 sequence (DNA): TGTGCCACCCAATTACAGGGGAGCTACGAGCAGTACTTC. It translates to CATQLQGSYEQYF.

The chain recombines TRBV28 with TRBJ1-1; D is undetermined. The CDR3 is 12 residues long. CDR1 MDHEN and CDR2 SYDVKM come from the germline V gene. V was cut by 6 bases and J by 3 bases, with 8 bases left in between. The CDR3: CASSMGHTEAFF. CDR3 bases: TGTGCCAGCAGCATGGGCCACACTGAAGCTTTCTTT.

The chain recombines TRBV28 with TRBJ2-1; TRBD2 aligns across 15 bases. CDR3 length: 19 residues. Trimming removed 3 bases from V and 10 bases from J; junction bases left unmatched: 16. Germline CDR1 MDHEN, CDR2 SYDVKM. The CDR3 is CASSFSGLAGGPVEGEQFF. The CDR3 DNA is TGTGCCAGCAGTTTCTCCGGACTAGCGGGGGGGCCCGTCGAGGGAGAGCAGTTCTTC.

The rearrangement links TRBV28 to TRBJ1-3; D uncertain. The germline CDR1 and CDR2 sequences are MDHEN and SYDVKM. V was cut by 7 bases and J by 0 bases, with 16 bases left in between. The CDR3 has 16 residues. CDR3 nucleotides: TGTGCCAGCACCCCCCCTAGGGCAGTCTCTGGAAACACCATATATTTT. Translation gives CASTPPRAVSGNTIYF.

The chain uses TRBV5-6 and TRBJ2-7; no clear D. The germline gives CDR1 SGHDT, CDR2 YYEEEE. CDR3 length equals 12 residues. The ends were cut back, 1 base at V and 3 bases at J, with 5 bases in the middle. The CDR3 reads CASSLSSYEQYF. The CDR3 nucleotides are TGTGCCAGCAGCTTGTCTAGCTACGAGCAGTACTTC.

J is TRBJ2-1 and V is TRBV7-3; TRBD1 aligns across 9 bases. This CDR3 region has 14 residues. J was trimmed by 9 bases and V by 2 bases; bases with no gene match: 5. CDR1 is SGHTA, CDR2 FQGTGA, per germline. CDR3 in amino acids: CASSLGTGSSEQFF. The CDR3 DNA is TGTGCCAGCAGCTTAGGGACAGGGAGTAGTGAGCAGTTCTTC.

The chain recombines TRBV7-2 with TRBJ1-6, with TRBD1 matching 8 bases. The CDR3 spans 19 residues. Germline V gene lookup returns CDR1 SGHTA and CDR2 FQGNSA. The trim removed 5 bases at V and 0 bases at J, leaving 12 bases unmatched. The CDR3 coding sequence is TGTGCCAGCAGCCAACCCACAGGGGGAATGGGCTCCTATAATTCACCCCTCCACTTT. Its translation: CASSQPTGGMGSYNSPLHF.

The V gene is TRBV5-1, the J gene TRBJ2-7; no clear D. Trimming took 2 bases from V and 5 from J, leaving 14 bases between them. Germline V CDR1 and CDR2: SGHRS, YFSETQ. The CDR3 sequence is 14 residues long. The CDR3, as DNA: TGCGCCAGCAGCTTTGGAGAGGCTAGTAACGAGCAGTACTTC. Translating it yields CASSFGEASNEQYF.